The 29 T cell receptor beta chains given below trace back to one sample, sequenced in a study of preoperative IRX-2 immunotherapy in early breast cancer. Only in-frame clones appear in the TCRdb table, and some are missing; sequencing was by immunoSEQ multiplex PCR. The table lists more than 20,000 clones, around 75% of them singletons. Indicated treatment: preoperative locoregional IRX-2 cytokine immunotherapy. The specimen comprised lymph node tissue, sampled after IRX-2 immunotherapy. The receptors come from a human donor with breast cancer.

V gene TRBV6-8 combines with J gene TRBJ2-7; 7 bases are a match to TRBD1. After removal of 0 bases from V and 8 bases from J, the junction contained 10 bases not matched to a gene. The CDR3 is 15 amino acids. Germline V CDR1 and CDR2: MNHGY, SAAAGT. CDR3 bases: TGTGCCAGCAGTTACTCGAGGGGGCCCCCTTACAAGCAGTACTTC. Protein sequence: CASSYSRGPPYKQYF.

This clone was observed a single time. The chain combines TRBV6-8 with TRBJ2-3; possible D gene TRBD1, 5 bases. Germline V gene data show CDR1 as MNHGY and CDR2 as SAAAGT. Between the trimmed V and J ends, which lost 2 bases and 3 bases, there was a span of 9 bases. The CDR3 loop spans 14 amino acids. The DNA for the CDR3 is TGTGCCAGCAGTTACACCAGGGCAACAGATACGCAGTATTTT. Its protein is CASSYTRATDTQYF.

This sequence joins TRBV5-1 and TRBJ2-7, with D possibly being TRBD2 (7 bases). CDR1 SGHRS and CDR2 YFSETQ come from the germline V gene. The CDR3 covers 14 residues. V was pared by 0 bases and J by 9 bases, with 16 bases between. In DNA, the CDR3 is TGCGCCAGCAGCTTGGAATCGGGGGGCAAGGGGCAGTACTTC. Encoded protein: CASSLESGGKGQYF.

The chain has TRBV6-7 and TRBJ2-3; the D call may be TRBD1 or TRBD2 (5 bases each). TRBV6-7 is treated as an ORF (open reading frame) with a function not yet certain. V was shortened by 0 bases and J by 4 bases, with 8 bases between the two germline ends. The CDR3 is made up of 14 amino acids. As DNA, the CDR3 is TGTGCCAGCAGTTACTCGGGGACCCCAGATACGCAGTATTTT. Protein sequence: CASSYSGTPDTQYF.

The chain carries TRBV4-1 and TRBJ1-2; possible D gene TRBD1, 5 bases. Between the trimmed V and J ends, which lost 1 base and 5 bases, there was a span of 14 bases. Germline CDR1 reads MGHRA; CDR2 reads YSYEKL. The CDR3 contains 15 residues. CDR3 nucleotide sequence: TGCGCCAGCAGCCAAGCTGGGACCCCCCTGTATGGCTACACCTTC. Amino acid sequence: CASSQAGTPLYGYTF.

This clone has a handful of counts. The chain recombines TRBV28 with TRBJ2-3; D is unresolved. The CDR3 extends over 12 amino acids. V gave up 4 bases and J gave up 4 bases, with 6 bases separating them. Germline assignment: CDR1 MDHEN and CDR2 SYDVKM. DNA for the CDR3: TGTGCCAGCAGTTCCCCCCCAGATACGCAGTATTTT. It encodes CASSSPPDTQYF.

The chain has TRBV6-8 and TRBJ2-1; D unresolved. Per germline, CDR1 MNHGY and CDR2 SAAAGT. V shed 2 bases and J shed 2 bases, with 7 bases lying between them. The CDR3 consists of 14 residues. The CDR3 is CASSYSATYNEQFF. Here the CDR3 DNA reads TGTGCCAGCAGTTACAGTGCTACCTACAATGAGCAGTTCTTC.

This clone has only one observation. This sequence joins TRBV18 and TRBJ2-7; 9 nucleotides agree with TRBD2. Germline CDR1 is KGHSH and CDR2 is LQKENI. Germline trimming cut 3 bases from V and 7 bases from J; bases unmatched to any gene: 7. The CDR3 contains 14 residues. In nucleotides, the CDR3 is TGTGCCAGCTCACCTAGCGGGAGATCAGGGGAGCAGTACTTC. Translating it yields CASSPSGRSGEQYF.

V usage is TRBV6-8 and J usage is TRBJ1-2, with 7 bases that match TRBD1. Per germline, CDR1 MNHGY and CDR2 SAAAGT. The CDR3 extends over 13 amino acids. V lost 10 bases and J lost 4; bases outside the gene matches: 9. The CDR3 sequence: CATPPTGRYGYTF. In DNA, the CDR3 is TGTGCCACCCCTCCGACAGGGCGCTATGGCTACACCTTC.

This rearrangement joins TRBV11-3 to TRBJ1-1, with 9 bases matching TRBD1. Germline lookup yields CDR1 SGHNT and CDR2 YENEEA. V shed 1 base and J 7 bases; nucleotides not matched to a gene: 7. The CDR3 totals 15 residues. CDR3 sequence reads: CASSLGDREYGEAFF. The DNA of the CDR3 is TGTGCCAGCAGCTTAGGGGACAGGGAATACGGTGAAGCTTTCTTT.

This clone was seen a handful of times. This chain's CDR3 is CASSLGQEIGYGYTF. The CDR3 DNA follows: TGTGCCAGCAGCTTGGGACAGGAGATTGGGTATGGCTACACCTTC. V and J are TRBV11-3 and TRBJ1-2; 8 nucleotides match TRBD1. This CDR3 has 15 amino acids. Trimming at V came to 3 bases and at J to 5 bases, leaving 8 bases not matched to a gene. CDR1 is SGHNT and CDR2 is YENEEA in the germline V gene.

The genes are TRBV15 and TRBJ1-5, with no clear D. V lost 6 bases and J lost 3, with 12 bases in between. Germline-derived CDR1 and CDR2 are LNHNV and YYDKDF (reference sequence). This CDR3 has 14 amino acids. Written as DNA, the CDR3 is TGTGCCACCAGTAAAGGCGAATTCAATCAGCCCCAGCATTTT. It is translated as CATSKGEFNQPQHF.

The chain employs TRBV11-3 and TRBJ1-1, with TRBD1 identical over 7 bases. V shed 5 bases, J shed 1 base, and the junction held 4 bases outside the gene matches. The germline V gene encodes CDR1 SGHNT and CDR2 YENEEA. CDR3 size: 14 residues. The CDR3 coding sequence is TGTGCCAGCAGCCAAGGGGGCCCGAACACTGAAGCTTTCTTT. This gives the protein CASSQGGPNTEAFF.

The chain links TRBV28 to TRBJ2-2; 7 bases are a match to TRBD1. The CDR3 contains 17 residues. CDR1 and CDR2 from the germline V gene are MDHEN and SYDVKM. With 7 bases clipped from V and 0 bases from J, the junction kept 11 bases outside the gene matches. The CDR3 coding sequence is TGTGCCAGCACCTTTAGGGGGCCTATCTCGAACACCGGGGAGCTGTTTTTT. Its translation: CASTFRGPISNTGELFF. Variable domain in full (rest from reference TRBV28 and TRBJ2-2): DVKVTQSSRYLVKRTGEKVFLECVQDMDHENMFWYRQDPGLGLRLIYFSYDVKMKEKGDIPEGYSVSREKKERFSLILESASTNQTSMYLCASTFRGPISNTGELFFGEGSRLTVL.

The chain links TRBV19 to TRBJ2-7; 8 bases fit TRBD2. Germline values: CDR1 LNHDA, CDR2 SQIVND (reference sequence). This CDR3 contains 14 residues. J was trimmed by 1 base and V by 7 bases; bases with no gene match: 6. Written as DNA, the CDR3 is TGTGCCAGTAACCAAGCGGGAGCATCCTACGAGCAGTACTTC. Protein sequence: CASNQAGASYEQYF.

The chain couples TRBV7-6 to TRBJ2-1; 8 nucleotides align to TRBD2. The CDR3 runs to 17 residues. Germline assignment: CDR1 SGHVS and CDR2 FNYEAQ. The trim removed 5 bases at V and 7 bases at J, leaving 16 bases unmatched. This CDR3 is CASSPHTGTRGSNEQFF. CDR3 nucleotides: TGTGCCAGCAGCCCCCACACCGGGACTAGAGGCTCGAATGAGCAGTTCTTC.

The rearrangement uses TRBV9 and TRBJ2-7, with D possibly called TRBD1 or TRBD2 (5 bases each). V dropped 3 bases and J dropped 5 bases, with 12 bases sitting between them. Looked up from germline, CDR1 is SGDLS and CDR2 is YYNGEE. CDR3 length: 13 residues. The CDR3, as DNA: TGTGCCAGCAGCGGAGGCAGGGACGACGAGCAGTACTTC. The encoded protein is CASSGGRDDEQYF. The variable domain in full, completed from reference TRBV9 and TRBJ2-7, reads DSGVTQTPKHLITATGQRVTLRCSPRSGDLSVYWYQQSLDQGLQFLIQYYNGEERAKGNILERFSAQQFPDLHSELNLSSLELGDSALYFCASSGGRDDEQYFGPGTRLTVT.

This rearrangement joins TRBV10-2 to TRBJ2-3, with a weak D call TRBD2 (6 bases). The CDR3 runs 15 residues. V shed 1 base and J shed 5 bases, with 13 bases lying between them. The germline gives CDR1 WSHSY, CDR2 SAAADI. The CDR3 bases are TGCGCCAGCAGTGAGTTAGGAGGGGCGATAGATACGCAGTATTTT. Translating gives CASSELGGAIDTQYF.

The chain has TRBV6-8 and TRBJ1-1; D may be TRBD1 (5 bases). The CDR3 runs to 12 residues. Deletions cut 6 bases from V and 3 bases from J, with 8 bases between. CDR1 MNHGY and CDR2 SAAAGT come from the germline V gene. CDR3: CASSPRDTEAFF. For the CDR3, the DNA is TGTGCCAGCAGCCCCAGGGACACTGAAGCTTTCTTT.

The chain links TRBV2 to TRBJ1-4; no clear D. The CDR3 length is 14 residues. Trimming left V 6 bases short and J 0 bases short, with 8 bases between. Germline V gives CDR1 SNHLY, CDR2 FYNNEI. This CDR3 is CASRKTATNEKLFF. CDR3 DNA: TGTGCCAGCAGGAAAACTGCAACTAATGAAAAACTGTTTTTT.

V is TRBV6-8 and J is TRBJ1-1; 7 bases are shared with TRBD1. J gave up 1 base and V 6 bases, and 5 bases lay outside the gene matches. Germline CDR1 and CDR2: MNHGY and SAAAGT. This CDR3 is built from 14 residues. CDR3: CASRLDRENTEAFF. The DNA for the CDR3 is TGTGCCAGCAGACTCGACAGGGAGAACACTGAAGCTTTCTTT.

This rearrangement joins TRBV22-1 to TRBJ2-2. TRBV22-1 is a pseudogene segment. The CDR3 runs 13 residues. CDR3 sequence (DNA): TGTGCCAGCATGATATTTATGTCGGGGGAGCTGTTTTTT. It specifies CASMIFMSGELFF.

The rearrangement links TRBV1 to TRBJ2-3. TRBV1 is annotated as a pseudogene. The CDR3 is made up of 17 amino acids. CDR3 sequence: CASSQVTGTDRTDTQYF. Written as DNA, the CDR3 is TGCGCCAGCAGCCAAGTAACCGGAACGGATCGCACAGATACGCAGTATTTT.

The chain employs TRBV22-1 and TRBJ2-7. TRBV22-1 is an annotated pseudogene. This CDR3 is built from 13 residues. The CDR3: CATRRTAYYEQYF. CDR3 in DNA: TGTGCCACCAGACGGACGGCCTATTACGAGCAGTACTTC.

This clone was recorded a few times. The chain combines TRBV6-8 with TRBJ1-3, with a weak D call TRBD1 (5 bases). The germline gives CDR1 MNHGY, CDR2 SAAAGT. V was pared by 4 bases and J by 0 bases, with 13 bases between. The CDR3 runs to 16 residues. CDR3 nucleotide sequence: TGTGCCAGCAGTTCCTCCGGGACGGTCTCTGGAAACACCATATATTTT. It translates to CASSSSGTVSGNTIYF.

This chain's CDR3 is CASSLVVSPYEQYF. Written as DNA, the CDR3 is TGCGCCAGCAGCCTAGTGGTGAGTCCCTACGAGCAGTACTTC. The rearrangement links TRBV5-1 to TRBJ2-7; D is ambiguous. The germline CDR1 and CDR2 sequences are SGHRS and YFSETQ. The CDR3 length is 14 residues. V gave up 4 bases and J gave up 2 bases, with 13 bases separating them.

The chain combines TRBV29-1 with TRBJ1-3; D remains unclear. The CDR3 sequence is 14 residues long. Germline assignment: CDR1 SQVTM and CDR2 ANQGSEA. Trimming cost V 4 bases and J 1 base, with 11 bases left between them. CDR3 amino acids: CSVVGWESGNTIYF. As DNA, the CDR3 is TGCAGCGTTGTCGGTTGGGAGTCTGGAAACACCATATATTTT.

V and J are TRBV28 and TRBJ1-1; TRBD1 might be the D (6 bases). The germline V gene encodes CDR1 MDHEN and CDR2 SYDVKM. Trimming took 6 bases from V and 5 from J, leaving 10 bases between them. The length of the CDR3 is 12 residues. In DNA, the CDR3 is TGTGCCAGCAGGGACAGATGGACTGAAGCTTTCTTT. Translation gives CASRDRWTEAFF.

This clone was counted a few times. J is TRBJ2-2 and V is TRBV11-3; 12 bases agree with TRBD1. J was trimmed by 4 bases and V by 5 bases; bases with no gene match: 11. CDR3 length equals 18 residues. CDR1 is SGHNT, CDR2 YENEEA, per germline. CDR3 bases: TGTGCCAGCAGCCCCGGGACAGGGGGCGGCGGGTTCACCGGGGAGCTGTTTTTT. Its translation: CASSPGTGGGGFTGELFF. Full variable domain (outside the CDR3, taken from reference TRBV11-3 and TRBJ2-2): EAGVVQSPRYKIIEKKQPVAFWCNPISGHNTLYWYLQNLGQGPELLIRYENEEAVDDSQLPKDRFSAERLKGVDSTLKIQPAELGDSAVYLCASSPGTGGGGFTGELFFGEGSRLTVL.